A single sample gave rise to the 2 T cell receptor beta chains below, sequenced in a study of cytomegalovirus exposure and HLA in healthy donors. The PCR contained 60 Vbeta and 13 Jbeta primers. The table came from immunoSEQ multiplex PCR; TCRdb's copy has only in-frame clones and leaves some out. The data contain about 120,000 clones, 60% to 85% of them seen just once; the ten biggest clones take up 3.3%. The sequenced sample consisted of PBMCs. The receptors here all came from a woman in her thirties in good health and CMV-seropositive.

The DNA for the CDR3 is TGTGCCAGCAGCTTTGGCCCCTCGAACATTCAGTACTTC. Its translation: CASSFGPSNIQYF. This sequence joins TRBV7-6 and TRBJ2-4, with D unresolved. The germline V gene encodes CDR1 SGHVS and CDR2 FNYEAQ. Trimming pared 3 bases from V and 7 bases from J, leaving 10 bases between. The CDR3 has 13 residues. Combining the CDR3 with reference TRBV7-6 and TRBJ2-4 gives the whole variable domain GAGVSQSPRYKVTKRGQDVALRCDPISGHVSLYWYRQALGQGPEFLTYFNYEAQQDKSGLPNDRFSAERPEGSISTLTIQRTEQRDSAMYRCASSFGPSNIQYFGAGTRLSVL.

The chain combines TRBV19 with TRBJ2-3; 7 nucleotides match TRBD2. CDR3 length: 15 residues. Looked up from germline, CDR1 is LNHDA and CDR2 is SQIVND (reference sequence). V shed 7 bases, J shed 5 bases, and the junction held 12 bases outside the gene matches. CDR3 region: CASTPGGGAIDTQYF. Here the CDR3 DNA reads TGTGCCAGTACCCCCGGGGGAGGGGCAATAGATACGCAGTATTTT.